This T cell receptor (beta chain) was observed in a study of regulatory dendritic cells for organ transplantation. Study background: On day 6, the dendritic cells were exposed to LPS. Study outcomes and limitations: Memory CD8+ clonal expansion seemed more limited with regulatory than mature dendritic cells.

Sorted subsets were CFSE-labeled and cultured roughly five days with allogeneic dendritic cells. TCRdb's table, derived via immunoSEQ multiplex PCR, lists solely in-frame clones and lacks some. The table records 13,000 or so clones, roughly 91% of them present only once. Germline V gene sequence: CDR1 SGHRS, CDR2 YFSETQ. V was shortened by 0 bases and J by 1 base, with 26 bases between the two germline ends. The CDR3 covers 20 residues. This clone has only one observation. What it recognizes is unknown. The clonotype comes from a human donor in good health. The sequenced sample consisted of naive CD8+ T cells from blood cultured with regulatory dendritic cells. Subset reported: CD45RA+ naive T cells. The V gene is TRBV5-1, the J gene TRBJ2-7, with D hard to call. CDR3 protein: CASSLAIYSEGPRPSYEQYF. The CDR3 region has the DNA TGCGCCAGCAGCTTGGCCATCTACAGCGAAGGGCCGCGACCTTCCTACGAGCAGTACTTC.